This T cell receptor beta chain was identified during a study of patients and donors after allogeneic stem cell transplantation. V gave up 4 bases and J gave up 0 bases, with 16 bases separating them. This CDR3 is built from 18 residues. In this sample, this clonotype turned up a few times. One entry per CDR3 protein, called by TCRdb with MiXCR from the RT-PCR reads. This sample has some 960,000 distinct CDR3 sequences, with 15% to 20% found just once. The genes are TRBV12-3 or TRBV12-4 and TRBJ2-6; the D gene is possibly TRBD1 (7 bases). This TCR was recovered from a human donor who was either an allogeneic HSCT recipient or a stem cell or donor lymphocyte infusion donor (not recorded which). It is not recorded whose cells these are; they may come from a transplant donor. The sequenced sample consisted of blood, either unsorted or a sorted T cell fraction (not recorded which). CDR3 in amino acids: CASSSAGQFRSGANVLTF. CDR3 nucleotide sequence: TGTGCCAGCAGTTCCGCGGGACAGTTCCGCTCTGGGGCCAACGTCCTGACTTTC.